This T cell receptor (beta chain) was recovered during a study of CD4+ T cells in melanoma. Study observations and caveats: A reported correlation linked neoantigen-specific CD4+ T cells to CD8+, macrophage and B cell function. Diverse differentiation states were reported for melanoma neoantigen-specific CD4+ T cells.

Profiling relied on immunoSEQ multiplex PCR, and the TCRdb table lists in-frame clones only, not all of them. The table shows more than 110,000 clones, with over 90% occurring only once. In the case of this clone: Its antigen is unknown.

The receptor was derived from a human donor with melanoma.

CDR3 in amino acids: CASTPGGVGEQYF. DNA of the CDR3: TGTGCCAGCACCCCCGGAGGGGTAGGCGAGCAGTACTTC. The chain employs TRBV2 and TRBJ2-7, with D perhaps TRBD2 (6 bases). The CDR3 spans 13 residues. Trimming cost V 7 bases and J 6 bases, with 16 bases left between them. The germline gives CDR1 SNHLY, CDR2 FYNNEI.